Below, 20 T cell receptor beta chains from the same sample are listed, as sequenced in a study of T cells in Graves' hyperthyroidism and ophthalmopathy (dated by TCRdb to between 2018 and 2020). The library was obtained by multiplex PCR. Sequenced using an Illumina HiSeq 2000. TCR beta CDR3 regions were amplified from RNA transcripts. A first-round RT-PCR of the TCR CDR3 used the HTBI primer set with the Qiagen OneStep RT-PCR kit. Using fastp trimming at Q25 and MiXCR clonotype assembly, TCRdb reanalyzed the public sequencing data and kept in-frame beta chains. Each entry is one CDR3 protein sequence, shown with its most common DNA and genes. The sample has about 510,000 distinct CDR3 sequences on record, roughly 15% of them singletons. The biggest ten clones account for 11% to 15% of the sample. Material for sequencing was blood. These receptors were collected from a woman aged 40-49 years with Graves' hyperthyroidism.

The chain is built from TRBV7-2 and TRBJ1-2, with D uncertain. Trimming removed 2 bases from V and 8 bases from J, with 9 bases in between. The CDR3 loop spans 12 amino acids. Looked up from germline, CDR1 is SGHTA and CDR2 is FQGNSA. CDR3 residues: CASSLFMEGYTF. The CDR3 DNA follows: TGTGCCAGCAGCTTATTCATGGAGGGCTACACCTTC.

This clonotype was picked up many times. The V gene is TRBV28, the J gene TRBJ1-2; D not resolved. CDR3 length: 18 residues. V was clipped by 3 bases and J by 3 bases, with 23 bases between them. Germline V gives CDR1 MDHEN, CDR2 SYDVKM. The CDR3: CASSFYRGRWRSDYGYTF. CDR3 bases: TGTGCCAGCAGTTTTTATCGTGGCAGGTGGAGAAGCGACTATGGCTACACCTTC.

This clonotype was found many times. The chain couples TRBV28 to TRBJ1-1, with D unclear. Trimming took off 8 bases at V and 1 base at J, with 11 bases between the two ends. The CDR3 totals 13 residues. Germline CDR1 MDHEN, CDR2 SYDVKM. The CDR3 DNA reads as TGTGCCAGCCATACTCGGAGGAACACTGAAGCTTTCTTT. Amino acids: CASHTRRNTEAFF.

To note about this clonotype: One end of the junction varies from germline; a read error may be responsible. The chain uses TRBV12-3 or TRBV12-4 and TRBJ2-1, with no clear D. This CDR3 is built from 13 residues. This chain's CDR3 is CASSLSFNNEQFF. The CDR3 region has the DNA TGTGCTAGCAGTTTGAGCTTCAACAATGAGCAGTTCTTC.

As regards this clonotype: A read error may be the cause here, since a much bigger clone is one base away. This rearrangement joins TRBV2 to TRBJ2-1; TRBD2 aligns across 7 bases. The V gene's germline CDR1 is SNHLY and CDR2 FYNNEI. The CDR3 is 14 amino acids. CDR3: CASSGGRVNNERFF. DNA of the CDR3: TGTGCCAGCAGTGGGGGGAGGGTAAACAATGAGCGGTTCTTC.

This clonotype was detected only a few times. This chain uses TRBV10-3 with TRBJ2-1, with D possibly being TRBD2 (5 bases). Germline lookup yields CDR1 ENHRY and CDR2 SYGVKD. Trimming cost V 8 bases and J 7 bases, with 15 bases left between them. This CDR3 has 13 amino acids. The CDR3 DNA reads as TGTGCCATCTTGGTCCAGGAGCGGAATGAGCAGTTCTTC. It yields the protein CAILVQERNEQFF.

This chain joins TRBV6-1 and TRBJ1-2; 7 nucleotides align to TRBD1. CDR1 and CDR2 from the germline V gene are MNHNS and SASEGT. The V gene end was trimmed by 7 bases and the J gene end by 5 bases; junction bases not matched to a gene: 10. This CDR3 comprises 14 residues. The CDR3 protein is CASTPTGNGYGYTF. The CDR3 region has the DNA TGTGCCAGCACCCCGACAGGGAATGGATATGGCTACACCTTC.

This clonotype was seen many times. The V gene is TRBV29-1, the J gene TRBJ2-5, with TRBD1 matching over 12 bases. The CDR3 extends over 14 amino acids. Trimming at V came to 5 bases and at J to 5 bases, leaving 6 bases not matched to a gene. Germline lookup yields CDR1 SQVTM and CDR2 ANQGSEA. CDR3 bases: TGCAGCGTTAAAGGGACAGGGGGCCCGGAGACCCAGTACTTC. Translation: CSVKGTGGPETQYF.

This clonotype was observed many times. The chain combines TRBV5-1 with TRBJ2-7; D possibly corresponds to TRBD1 (5 bases). Between the trimmed V and J ends, which lost 2 bases and 6 bases, there was a span of 18 bases. The CDR3 extends over 15 amino acids. Germline V lookup: CDR1 SGHRS, CDR2 YFSETQ. This CDR3 reads CASSLVGVQATEQYF. Here the CDR3 DNA reads TGCGCCAGCAGCTTAGTAGGGGTGCAAGCTACCGAGCAGTACTTC.

Many counts were recorded for this clonotype. V usage is TRBV28 and J usage is TRBJ2-7; 12 positions match TRBD2. CDR1 and CDR2 (germline): MDHEN, SYDVKM. The CDR3 runs 14 residues. With V trimmed by 6 bases and J by 3 bases, 3 bases remained unmatched. CDR3 in DNA: TGTGCCAGCAGGAAGGGACTAGCGGGCTACGAGCAGTACTTC. Translation gives CASRKGLAGYEQYF.

This clonotype came up many times. The rearrangement joins TRBV6-6 to TRBJ2-7; D perhaps matches TRBD2 (5 bases). The CDR3 extends over 14 amino acids. V lost 0 bases and J lost 7, with 13 bases in between. CDR1 MNHNY and CDR2 SVGAGI come from the germline V gene (reference sequence). The CDR3 is CASSYSRSRGEQYF. DNA of the CDR3: TGTGCCAGCAGTTACTCTCGCAGTAGAGGGGAGCAGTACTTC.

This clonotype came up many times. The CDR3 nucleotides read TGTGCCAGCAGTCGACGCAGGGTTACGGAGACCCAGTACTTC. This codes for CASSRRRVTETQYF. The chain combines TRBV12-3 or TRBV12-4 with TRBJ2-5; the D gene is possibly TRBD1 (5 bases). The CDR3 has 14 residues. With 5 bases removed from V and 5 bases from J, the gap between germline ends came to 15 bases.

Many counts were recorded for this clonotype. This chain links TRBV7-8 with TRBJ2-5, with TRBD2 matching over 7 bases. Germline CDR1 is SGHVS and CDR2 is FQNEAQ. J lost 0 bases, V lost 6 bases, and 7 bases had no gene match. This CDR3 spans 15 amino acids. The CDR3 sequence is CASRPTLADQETQYF. Here the CDR3 DNA reads TGTGCCAGCAGGCCAACCCTAGCGGACCAAGAGACCCAGTACTTC.

This clonotype has just one count. The junction departs from the called germline gene at one end, perhaps through a read error. The chain carries TRBV7-2 and TRBJ1-6, with 7 bases identical to TRBD1. This CDR3 has 19 amino acids. CDR1 and CDR2 from the germline V gene are SGHTA and FQGNSA. In DNA, the CDR3 is TGTGCCAGCAGGTCTCGACAGGGTCCTGAGAGCTCCCATAATTCACCCCTCCACTTT. This encodes CASRSRQGPESSHNSPLHF.

Ten or more counts support this clonotype. The rearrangement links TRBV7-8 to TRBJ2-7, with a weak D call TRBD1 (6 bases). This CDR3 is 12 amino acids long. The V end lost 0 bases, the J end lost 6 bases, and 6 bases lay between the germline ends. Germline assignment: CDR1 SGHVS and CDR2 FQNEAQ. Here the CDR3 reads CASSLAGAEQYF. In nucleotides, the CDR3 is TGTGCCAGCAGCTTAGCGGGGGCCGAGCAGTACTTC.

This clonotype was observed a handful of times. The CDR3 reads CASSWKVLAGYNEQYF. CDR3 nucleotide sequence: TGTGCCAGCAGCTGGAAGGTACTAGCGGGATATAACGAGCAGTACTTC. This chain uses TRBV5-6 with TRBJ2-7; 10 nucleotides align to TRBD2. CDR3 length: 16 residues. Losses at the gene ends were 3 bases for V and 5 bases for J; bases not matched to a gene: 11. Germline V gives CDR1 SGHDT, CDR2 YYEEEE.

This clonotype was seen more than once but under ten times. V is TRBV20-1 and J is TRBJ2-7; 7 bases map to TRBD2. The length of the CDR3 is 15 residues. The V segment lost 0 bases and the J segment 5 bases; nucleotides outside the gene matches: 10. Germline V gene data show CDR1 as DFQATT and CDR2 as SNEGSKA (reference sequence). The CDR3 DNA follows: TGCAGTGCTAGAGATCTGGGGGAGGGCCAAAACGAGCAGTACTTC. This sequence encodes CSARDLGEGQNEQYF.

The chain carries TRBV9 and TRBJ1-1; 12 bases map to TRBD1. CDR1 SGDLS and CDR2 YYNGEE come from the germline V gene. V trimming: 4 bases; J trimming: 4 bases; junction bases outside the gene matches: 5. CDR3 length: 15 amino acids. The DNA for the CDR3 is TGTGCCAGCAGCCCTGGGGACAGGGGGCCCACTGAAGCTTTCTTT. Translated, it gives CASSPGDRGPTEAFF.

The chain carries TRBV20-1 and TRBJ2-1, with TRBD2 matching 8 bases. The J segment lost 4 bases and the V segment lost 0 bases, leaving 8 bases of the junction unmatched. The length of the CDR3 is 16 residues. Germline values: CDR1 DFQATT, CDR2 SNEGSKA (reference sequence). In nucleotides, the CDR3 is TGCAGTGCTAGAGATTGGACTAGCAGGAGTTACAATGAGCAGTTCTTC. Protein: CSARDWTSRSYNEQFF.

The table lists this clonotype with many counts. J is TRBJ1-2 and V is TRBV2; TRBD1 aligns across 8 bases. CDR1 and CDR2 from the germline V gene are SNHLY and FYNNEI. The J segment lost 4 bases and the V segment lost 3 bases, leaving 7 bases of the junction unmatched. The length of the CDR3 is 15 residues. The CDR3 nucleotides are TGTGCCAGCAGTGATGGACAGGGACTCAGCTATGGCTACACCTTC. Translated, it gives CASSDGQGLSYGYTF.